This TCR beta chain appears in the sequencing data of a study of control samples from healthy donors and cancer patients. Per germline, CDR1 MNHEY and CDR2 SVGAGI. V lost 6 bases and J lost 0, with 12 bases in between. The CDR3 totals 15 residues. Sequencing used immunoSEQ multiplex PCR; TCRdb keeps in-frame clones, though not all of them. The data show approximately 170,000 clones, with 85% to 95% seen just once and approximately 1.4% held by the top ten. Sequencing was performed on blood. This chain links TRBV6-5 with TRBJ1-3; tentative D call: TRBD1 (5 bases). This TCR was recovered from a young man in good health. The CDR3 region is CASRRDRSSGNTIYF. CDR3 DNA sequence: TGTGCCAGCAGGCGAGACAGAAGCTCTGGAAACACCATATATTTT.